Shown below are 30 T cell receptor beta chains from a single sample sequenced in a study of blood T cell repertoires in COVID-19. Only in-frame clones appear in the TCRdb table, and some are missing; sequencing was by immunoSEQ multiplex PCR. The sample carries fewer than 300,000 clones, more than 85% recorded once. Sequencing input: peripheral blood. The source of these receptors is a woman in her thirties with COVID-19, enrolled during active disease.

CDR3 DNA sequence: TGTGCCAGAACGGGACAGGGACGGGACACCTACGAGCAGTACTTC. This encodes CARTGQGRDTYEQYF. V usage is TRBV5-3 and J usage is TRBJ2-7; 9 bases align to TRBD1. TRBV5-3 is reported as an ORF; its role is uncertain. V shed 6 bases and J 2 bases; nucleotides not matched to a gene: 9. CDR3 length: 15 amino acids.

J is TRBJ1-1 and V is TRBV19, with 7 bases aligning to TRBD1. This CDR3 has 17 amino acids. Looked up from germline, CDR1 is LNHDA and CDR2 is SQIVND (reference sequence). V was clipped by 6 bases and J by 4 bases; unmatched bases: 17. The CDR3 loop is CASSRSTTGARGTEAFF. Written as DNA, the CDR3 is TGTGCCAGTAGCAGATCGACAACAGGGGCCCGAGGCACTGAAGCTTTCTTT.

The chain uses TRBV5-1 and TRBJ2-7, with 11 nucleotides matching TRBD2. The CDR3 contains 16 residues. Unmatched junction bases numbered 2, after V lost 0 bases and J lost 0 bases. Germline V gene lookup returns CDR1 SGHRS and CDR2 YFSETQ. CDR3 protein: CASSLEGLADSYEQYF. CDR3 in DNA: TGCGCCAGCAGCTTGGAGGGACTAGCGGACTCCTACGAGCAGTACTTC. Complete variable domain (other parts from reference TRBV5-1 and TRBJ2-7): KAGVTQTPRYLIKTRGQQVTLSCSPISGHRSVSWYQQTPGQGLQFLFEYFSETQRNKGNFPGRFSGRQFSNSRSEMNVSTLELGDSALYLCASSLEGLADSYEQYFGPGTRLTVT.

The rearrangement joins TRBV15 to TRBJ2-1, with TRBD2 matching 8 bases. With V trimmed by 7 bases and J by 5 bases, 4 bases remained unmatched. There are 13 residues in the CDR3. Germline values: CDR1 LNHNV, CDR2 YYDKDF (reference sequence). CDR3 sequence reads: CATTGGPHNEQFF. CDR3 sequence (DNA): TGTGCCACCACGGGAGGGCCCCACAATGAGCAGTTCTTC.

This chain connects TRBV29-1 to TRBJ1-1; 11 bases fit TRBD1. Germline V gene data show CDR1 as SQVTM and CDR2 as ANQGSEA. Trimming at V came to 3 bases and at J to 1 base, leaving 1 base not matched to a gene. This CDR3 has 14 amino acids. The CDR3 is CSVDGTGGNTEAFF. CDR3 DNA: TGCAGCGTTGACGGGACAGGGGGGAACACTGAAGCTTTCTTT.

The rearrangement joins TRBV19 to TRBJ1-2; D possibly corresponds to TRBD1 (5 bases). Trimming removed 6 bases at V and 5 bases at J, with 19 bases between. CDR1 and CDR2 from the germline V gene are LNHDA and SQIVND (reference sequence). The CDR3 consists of 15 residues. CDR3 sequence (DNA): TGTGCCAGTAGGATTGGACAACGCTCCTCATATGGCTACACCTTC. It translates to CASRIGQRSSYGYTF.

About this clone: This same CDR3 is encoded by further DNA sequences in the sample. V and J are TRBV12-5 and TRBJ1-1, with 8 positions matching TRBD1. The CDR3 covers 12 residues. V lost 1 base and J lost 8; bases outside the gene matches: 0. Germline CDR1 is LGHNT and CDR2 is FRNRAP. Here the CDR3 DNA reads TGTGCTAGTGGTTTGGGGACAGGGGAAGCTTTCTTT. This codes for CASGLGTGEAFF. Full variable domain (remainder filled in from reference TRBV12-5 and TRBJ1-1): DARVTQTPRHKVTEMGQEVTMRCQPILGHNTVFWYRQTMMQGLELLAYFRNRAPLDDSGMPKDRFSAEMPDATLATLKIQPSEPRDSAVYFCASGLGTGEAFFGQGTRLTVV.

The chain couples TRBV28 to TRBJ2-7; 7 nucleotides align to TRBD1. Losses at the gene ends were 5 bases for V and 7 bases for J; bases not matched to a gene: 8. This CDR3 comprises 13 residues. Germline values: CDR1 MDHEN, CDR2 SYDVKM. CDR3 protein: CASSRPTGREQYF. In DNA form, the CDR3 reads TGTGCCAGCAGTCGGCCGACAGGGCGGGAGCAGTACTTC.

This chain joins TRBV5-6 and TRBJ1-3, with a weak D call TRBD1 (6 bases). Trimming shortened V by 4 bases and J by 6 bases, and 20 bases separated the two germline ends. The CDR3 has 16 residues. Germline V lookup: CDR1 SGHDT, CDR2 YYEEEE. CDR3 loop: CASSLLLGADQNTIYF. The CDR3 DNA reads as TGTGCCAGCAGCCTTCTCCTGGGGGCAGATCAAAACACCATATATTTT.

V and J are TRBV23-1 and TRBJ2-1; 9 nucleotides align to TRBD2. TRBV23-1 falls under the ORF class, with uncertain function. V was pared by 4 bases and J by 6 bases, with 13 bases of the junction left unmatched. The CDR3 extends over 17 amino acids. CDR3 sequence (DNA): TGCGCCAGCAGTCGGCGGGCTAGCGGGACGTCTCGCAATGAGCAGTTCTTC. Protein: CASSRRASGTSRNEQFF.

The chain uses TRBV15 and TRBJ2-2, with 9 bases aligning to TRBD2. Germline CDR1 and CDR2: LNHNV and YYDKDF (reference sequence). CDR3 length: 18 residues. Losses at the gene ends were 0 bases for V and 5 bases for J; bases not matched to a gene: 10. The DNA for the CDR3 is TGTGCCACCAGCAGAGAATTTTTAGCTAGCGGGGATACCGGGGAGCTGTTTTTT. The encoded protein is CATSREFLASGDTGELFF. The full variable domain, its missing parts supplied by reference TRBV15 and TRBJ2-2, is DAMVIQNPRYQVTQFGKPVTLSCSQTLNHNVMYWYQQKSSQAPKLLFHYYDKDFNNEADTPDNFQSRRPNTSFCFLDIRSPGLGDTAMYLCATSREFLASGDTGELFFGEGSRLTVL.

The chain combines TRBV2 with TRBJ2-3, with 11 bases that match TRBD1. With V trimmed by 1 base and J by 6 bases, 3 bases remained unmatched. This CDR3 is 15 amino acids long. CDR1 is SNHLY, CDR2 FYNNEI, per germline. This CDR3 reads CASSEGTGGLDTQYF. DNA of the CDR3: TGTGCCAGCAGTGAAGGGACAGGGGGCTTGGATACGCAGTATTTT. Drawing the rest from reference TRBV2 and TRBJ2-3, the complete variable domain is EPEVTQTPSHQVTQMGQEVILRCVPISNHLYFYWYRQILGQKVEFLVSFYNNEISEKSEIFDDQFSVERPDGSNFTLKIRSTKLEDSAMYFCASSEGTGGLDTQYFGPGTRLTVL.

As to this clone: At one end, the junction sequence differs from germline, possibly due to a read error. This sequence joins TRBV14 and TRBJ2-1, with 8 positions matching TRBD1. Per the germline V gene, CDR1 is SGHDN and CDR2 is FVKESK. The CDR3 contains 13 residues. CDR3: CASSQDLRQGPLF. DNA for the CDR3: TGTGCCAGCAGCCAAGATCTTAGACAGGGGCCGCTCTTC.

V gene TRBV9 combines with J gene TRBJ2-1; TRBD2 matches 9 bases. Germline loops: CDR1 SGDLS, CDR2 YYNGEE. Trimming removed 4 bases from V and 6 bases from J; junction bases left unmatched: 11. The CDR3 consists of 16 residues. In DNA, the CDR3 is TGTGCCAGCAGCACAGAGGGGACTAGCTATCTCAATGAGCAGTTCTTC. The encoded protein is CASSTEGTSYLNEQFF.

Comment on this clone: The same CDR3 also results from other DNA sequences found in this sample. This chain links TRBV5-1 with TRBJ1-4, with 7 bases lining up with TRBD1. Germline V gene sequence: CDR1 SGHRS, CDR2 YFSETQ. The CDR3 is 13 residues long. Trimming at V came to 5 bases and at J to 8 bases, leaving 6 bases not matched to a gene. CDR3 sequence reads: CASSKTGDEKLFF. CDR3 nucleotide sequence: TGCGCCAGCAGTAAAACAGGGGACGAAAAACTGTTTTTT.

V and J are TRBV27 and TRBJ2-5, with 7 bases aligning to TRBD1. In germline, CDR1 is MNHEY, CDR2 SMNVEV (reference sequence). CDR3 size: 13 residues. The ends lost 5 bases at V and 4 bases at J; junction bases unmatched: 4. In DNA, the CDR3 is TGTGCCAGCAGTACATGGACAGGAGAGACCCAGTACTTC. Translation gives CASSTWTGETQYF.

The rearrangement uses TRBV6-6 and TRBJ2-7; 11 bases match TRBD1. Per the germline V gene, CDR1 is MNHNY and CDR2 is SVGAGI (reference sequence). V lost 6 bases, J lost 7 bases, and 5 bases stayed unmatched. The CDR3 spans 13 residues. The CDR3 DNA follows: TGTGCCAGCAGCACCGGGACAGGGGGGGAGCAGTACTTC. Amino acid sequence: CASSTGTGGEQYF.

The rearrangement links TRBV9 to TRBJ1-5; unclear D gene. The CDR3 is 15 residues long. Germline lookup yields CDR1 SGDLS and CDR2 YYNGEE. Between the trimmed V and J ends, which lost 4 bases and 0 bases, there was a span of 11 bases. The CDR3 DNA follows: TGTGCCAGCAGCCCCCGCGGGGATAGCAATCAGCCCCAGCATTTT. It codes for CASSPRGDSNQPQHF.

The rearrangement joins TRBV7-2 to TRBJ1-2; D might be TRBD1 (5 bases). V lost 6 bases, J lost 7 bases, and 24 bases lay in between. The CDR3 has 16 residues. Germline CDR1 is SGHTA and CDR2 is FQGNSA. The CDR3 bases are TGTGCCAGCAGTTCTTACCGCCTTCAGGGATCCCTTGGCTACACCTTC. It yields the protein CASSSYRLQGSLGYTF.

The V call is TRBV7-6, the J call TRBJ2-3; 7 positions agree with TRBD1. Germline V gene lookup returns CDR1 SGHVS and CDR2 FNYEAQ. V lost 4 bases, J lost 4 bases, and 8 bases stayed unmatched. CDR3 length equals 15 residues. CDR3 loop: CASSSQGKVPDTQYF. The CDR3 DNA reads as TGTGCCAGCAGCTCACAGGGGAAGGTTCCAGATACGCAGTATTTT.

V and J are TRBV2 and TRBJ2-2; a weak D match, TRBD1 (5 bases). This CDR3 is built from 15 residues. Germline CDR1 reads SNHLY; CDR2 reads FYNNEI. V was trimmed by 7 bases and J by 0 bases, leaving 12 bases between them. The CDR3 bases are TGTGCCAGCATGTATGGACAAGCGAACACCGGGGAGCTGTTTTTT. Protein product: CASMYGQANTGELFF. Based on the CDR3 plus reference TRBV2 and TRBJ2-2, the full variable domain is EPEVTQTPSHQVTQMGQEVILRCVPISNHLYFYWYRQILGQKVEFLVSFYNNEISEKSEIFDDQFSVERPDGSNFTLKIRSTKLEDSAMYFCASMYGQANTGELFFGEGSRLTVL.

J is TRBJ1-5 and V is TRBV7-8, with D possibly being TRBD1 (6 bases). The V gene lost 4 bases and the J gene lost 0 bases, with 13 bases spanning the gap. The CDR3 length is 16 residues. The germline gives CDR1 SGHVS, CDR2 FQNEAQ. CDR3 region: CASSSRGQNSNQPQHF. CDR3 sequence (DNA): TGTGCCAGCAGCTCCCGAGGACAGAATAGCAATCAGCCCCAGCATTTT.

The chain carries TRBV19 and TRBJ2-7; TRBD1 is a possible D gene (6 bases). There are 14 residues in the CDR3. V lost 6 bases and J lost 1, with 13 bases in between. Germline V lookup: CDR1 LNHDA, CDR2 SQIVND (reference sequence). The CDR3 loop is CASSSRDISYEQYF. For the CDR3, the DNA is TGTGCCAGTAGCAGTAGGGACATTTCCTACGAGCAGTACTTC.

The V and J genes are TRBV9 and TRBJ1-5; D remains ambiguous. V lost 0 bases to trimming and J lost 0 bases, with 13 bases between them. The CDR3 loop spans 17 amino acids. In germline, CDR1 is SGDLS, CDR2 YYNGEE. CDR3 sequence: CASSVGPETYSNQPQHF. CDR3 coding DNA: TGTGCCAGCAGCGTAGGACCGGAGACTTATAGCAATCAGCCCCAGCATTTT.

V is TRBV5-1 and J is TRBJ1-6, with D unresolved. The CDR3 covers 15 residues. Germline V gene data show CDR1 as SGHRS and CDR2 as YFSETQ. Trimming shortened V by 2 bases and J by 5 bases, and 11 bases separated the two germline ends. CDR3 loop: CASSFGTADNSPLHF. The CDR3 DNA reads TGCGCCAGCAGCTTTGGTACAGCAGATAATTCACCCCTCCACTTT.

This chain connects TRBV27 to TRBJ2-4, with 7 bases aligning to TRBD1. The CDR3 length is 15 residues. Germline assignment: CDR1 MNHEY and CDR2 SMNVEV (reference sequence). V lost 4 bases and J lost 2; bases outside the gene matches: 5. The CDR3 loop reads CASSSRDSSKNIQYF. Here the CDR3 DNA reads TGTGCCAGCAGTTCCCGGGACAGCTCCAAAAACATTCAGTACTTC.

The gene calls are TRBV19 and TRBJ2-7; 7 nucleotides line up with TRBD1. The V and J ends lost 6 bases and 1 base, in that order; junction bases with no gene match: 6. Germline V gives CDR1 LNHDA, CDR2 SQIVND (reference sequence). The CDR3 covers 14 residues. CDR3 DNA sequence: TGTGCCAGTAGAGCGAGGGGACAGTCCTACGAGCAGTACTTC. The encoded protein is CASRARGQSYEQYF.

V gene TRBV5-1 combines with J gene TRBJ2-1; TRBD2 matches 16 bases. The CDR3 has 24 amino acids. The junction had 20 bases not matched to a gene; V was cut back by 1 base and J by 1 base. Per germline, CDR1 SGHRS and CDR2 YFSETQ. CDR3 sequence: CASSLRGTATTGTSGRGSYNEQFF. The CDR3, as DNA: TGCGCCAGCAGCTTGAGGGGGACAGCTACTACCGGGACTAGCGGGAGGGGATCCTACAATGAGCAGTTCTTC.

The chain carries TRBV24-1 and TRBJ2-3, with TRBD2 as a possible D gene (5 bases). Looked up from germline, CDR1 is KGHDR and CDR2 is SFDVKD. The CDR3 spans 13 residues. The V end was cut by 4 bases, the J end by 9 bases, with 13 bases between. CDR3 sequence reads: CATSEKGRETQYF. For the CDR3, the DNA is TGTGCCACCAGTGAGAAGGGAAGGGAGACGCAGTATTTT.

The chain joins TRBV6-1 to TRBJ1-2; D call uncertain. Trimming removed 2 bases from V and 2 bases from J, with 9 bases in between. The CDR3 consists of 14 residues. Germline CDR1 and CDR2: MNHNS and SASEGT. The CDR3 spells CASSEMALNYGYTF. For the CDR3, the DNA is TGTGCCAGCAGTGAAATGGCCCTGAACTATGGCTACACCTTC.